The rows below give T cell receptor beta chains drawn from one sample of a study of shared clonotypes between healthy human individuals. Some clones are missing from TCRdb's copy, which holds only in-frame ones; the method was immunoSEQ multiplex PCR. Found here are approximately 1.9 million clones, over 85% of them singletons; the top ten hold around 1.7%. The sample taken for sequencing was naive CD8+ T cells from PBMCs. These receptors originate from a man younger than 35 in good health. Some clones in this sample may be carry-over from other donors' samples. The CDR3 runs from the conserved cysteine through the conserved F or W. Each record gives: D gene, J gene, V gene, clone size, CDR3 protein, CDR3 DNA. A D gene is named only where the DNA matches it firmly. Clone size is given for some rows only: seen once, a few or many times, or a class if the clone is expanded.

d_gene: NA; j_gene: TRBJ1-2; v_gene: TRBV27; abundance: NA; CDR3aa: CASSGGTVSYGYTF; CDR3nt: TGTGCCAGCAGCGGGGGCACAGTGAGCTATGGCTACACCTTC
d_gene: TRBD2; j_gene: TRBJ2-7; v_gene: TRBV13; abundance: NA; CDR3aa: CASSSNALAGGYEQYF; CDR3nt: TGTGCCAGCAGCTCTAACGCACTAGCGGGAGGTTACGAGCAGTACTTC
d_gene: TRBD1; j_gene: TRBJ2-3; v_gene: TRBV27; abundance: NA; CDR3aa: CASIPTGRTDTQYF; CDR3nt: TGTGCCAGCATCCCGACAGGGCGCACAGATACGCAGTATTTT
d_gene: TRBD2; j_gene: TRBJ2-1; v_gene: TRBV14; abundance: once; CDR3aa: CASSSIDRGLAVNEQFF; CDR3nt: TGTGCCAGCAGCTCTATAGATAGGGGACTAGCGGTCAATGAGCAGTTCTTC
d_gene: NA; j_gene: TRBJ2-7; v_gene: TRBV9; abundance: NA; CDR3aa: CASSATTAATYEQYF; CDR3nt: TGTGCCAGCAGCGCTACCACGGCCGCTACCTACGAGCAGTACTTC
d_gene: TRBD1; j_gene: TRBJ2-2; v_gene: TRBV2; abundance: NA; CDR3aa: CARRQGTGELFF; CDR3nt: TGTGCCAGAAGACAGGGCACCGGGGAGCTGTTTTTT
d_gene: TRBD1; j_gene: TRBJ1-2; v_gene: TRBV27; abundance: NA; CDR3aa: CASSPLPGQGFNYGYTF; CDR3nt: TGTGCCAGCAGCCCCCTCCCGGGACAGGGGTTTAACTATGGCTACACCTTC
d_gene: NA; j_gene: TRBJ2-5; v_gene: TRBV7-9; abundance: NA; CDR3aa: CASSSRDPGVETQYF; CDR3nt: TGTGCCAGCAGCTCCCGGGACCCCGGAGTAGAGACCCAGTACTTC
d_gene: TRBD2; j_gene: TRBJ2-3; v_gene: TRBV7-3; abundance: NA; CDR3aa: CASSHKGGLAGGPGDTQYF; CDR3nt: TGTGCCAGCAGCCACAAGGGGGGACTAGCGGGAGGGCCAGGAGATACGCAGTATTTT
d_gene: NA; j_gene: TRBJ1-5; v_gene: TRBV11-2; abundance: NA; CDR3aa: CASSLNRVNNQPQHF; CDR3nt: TGTGCCAGCAGCTTAAACAGGGTAAACAATCAGCCCCAGCATTTT
d_gene: NA; j_gene: TRBJ2-1; v_gene: TRBV30; abundance: NA; CDR3aa: CAWRGASSYNEQFF; CDR3nt: TGTGCCTGGCGGGGGGCGTCCTCCTACAATGAGCAGTTCTTC
d_gene: TRBD1; j_gene: TRBJ2-1; v_gene: TRBV27; abundance: NA; CDR3aa: CASSFLKGQGRHEQFF; CDR3nt: TGTGCCAGCAGTTTCCTCAAGGGACAGGGTCGGCATGAGCAGTTCTTC
d_gene: TRBD1; j_gene: TRBJ2-5; v_gene: TRBV28; abundance: NA; CDR3aa: CASSFGAGGRFQETQYF; CDR3nt: TGTGCCAGCAGTTTTGGGGCAGGGGGCCGTTTCCAAGAGACCCAGTACTTC
d_gene: TRBD2; j_gene: TRBJ2-1; v_gene: TRBV6-8; abundance: NA; CDR3aa: CASGKTGTTDNEQFF; CDR3nt: TGTGCCAGCGGGAAGACCGGGACTACCGACAATGAGCAGTTCTTC
d_gene: NA; j_gene: TRBJ2-1; v_gene: TRBV4-1; abundance: NA; CDR3aa: CASSQDPRSSYNEQFF; CDR3nt: TGCGCCAGCAGCCAAGATCCGAGGAGCTCCTACAATGAGCAGTTCTTC
d_gene: TRBD2; j_gene: TRBJ2-5; v_gene: TRBV9; abundance: NA; CDR3aa: CASSAGTSDRRETQYF; CDR3nt: TGTGCCAGCAGCGCTGGGACTAGCGATCGGAGAGAGACCCAGTACTTC
d_gene: TRBD2; j_gene: TRBJ2-7; v_gene: TRBV4-3; abundance: NA; CDR3aa: CASSQVGLAGGPYEQYF; CDR3nt: TGCGCCAGCAGCCAGGTGGGACTAGCGGGAGGGCCCTACGAGCAGTACTTC
d_gene: NA; j_gene: TRBJ2-1; v_gene: TRBV7-9; abundance: NA; CDR3aa: CASSEQWDEQFF; CDR3nt: TGTGCCAGCAGCGAGCAGTGGGACGAGCAGTTCTTC
d_gene: NA; j_gene: TRBJ2-1; v_gene: TRBV2; abundance: NA; CDR3aa: CASLARGGNEQFF; CDR3nt: TGTGCCAGCCTGGCTAGGGGAGGAAATGAGCAGTTCTTC
d_gene: NA; j_gene: TRBJ1-2; v_gene: TRBV28; abundance: NA; CDR3aa: CASSLVGAENTF; CDR3nt: TGTGCCAGCAGTTTAGTTGGGGCCGAGAATACCTTC
d_gene: TRBD2; j_gene: TRBJ2-1; v_gene: TRBV10-3; abundance: NA; CDR3aa: CAILRGQGGLAGNGAAHNEQFF; CDR3nt: TGTGCCATCCTTCGGGGACAGGGAGGACTAGCGGGGAACGGGGCCGCCCACAATGAGCAGTTCTTC
d_gene: NA; j_gene: TRBJ1-1; v_gene: TRBV5-4; abundance: NA; CDR3aa: CASSHSLTGNTEAFF; CDR3nt: TGTGCCAGCAGCCACTCACTTACAGGGAACACTGAAGCTTTCTTT
d_gene: TRBD1; j_gene: TRBJ2-1; v_gene: TRBV5-6; abundance: NA; CDR3aa: CASSFGTEGYNEQFF; CDR3nt: TGTGCCAGCAGCTTTGGGACAGAGGGTTACAATGAGCAGTTCTTC
d_gene: NA; j_gene: TRBJ1-1; v_gene: TRBV5-6; abundance: NA; CDR3aa: CASSLGPGRGNTEAFF; CDR3nt: TGTGCCAGCAGCTTGGGGCCGGGACGGGGGAACACTGAAGCTTTCTTT
d_gene: NA; j_gene: TRBJ2-1; v_gene: TRBV28; abundance: NA; CDR3aa: CASSLFGGRSYNEQFF; CDR3nt: TGTGCCAGCAGTTTATTTGGGGGGCGCTCCTACAATGAGCAGTTCTTC
d_gene: NA; j_gene: TRBJ2-7; v_gene: TRBV13; abundance: NA; CDR3aa: CASSLRISGRYHEQYF; CDR3nt: TGTGCCAGCAGCTTACGTATCTCTGGGAGGTACCACGAGCAGTACTTC
d_gene: NA; j_gene: TRBJ2-1; v_gene: TRBV5-6; abundance: NA; CDR3aa: CASSFELTNEQFF; CDR3nt: TGTGCCAGCAGCTTTGAACTTACAAATGAGCAGTTCTTC
d_gene: TRBD1; j_gene: TRBJ2-6; v_gene: TRBV10-3; abundance: NA; CDR3aa: CAISESPRGFESGANVLTF; CDR3nt: TGTGCCATCAGTGAGTCCCCCAGGGGGTTCGAGTCTGGGGCCAACGTCCTGACTTTC
d_gene: TRBD2; j_gene: TRBJ2-2; v_gene: TRBV4-1; abundance: NA; CDR3aa: CASSQAPPGRRDTGELFF; CDR3nt: TGCGCCAGCAGCCAAGCCCCACCCGGGAGGAGGGACACCGGGGAGCTGTTTTTT
d_gene: NA; j_gene: TRBJ1-3; v_gene: TRBV27; abundance: NA; CDR3aa: CASGVPGTGNTIYF; CDR3nt: TGTGCCAGCGGGGTGCCGGGGACCGGAAACACCATATATTTT
d_gene: NA; j_gene: TRBJ2-7; v_gene: TRBV6-6; abundance: NA; CDR3aa: CASTVGPSYEQYF; CDR3nt: TGTGCCAGCACCGTCGGTCCGTCGTACGAGCAGTACTTC
d_gene: NA; j_gene: TRBJ1-5; v_gene: TRBV18; abundance: NA; CDR3aa: CASSPPETYNQPQHF; CDR3nt: TGTGCCAGCTCACCACCAGAGACATACAATCAGCCCCAGCATTTT
d_gene: NA; j_gene: TRBJ1-5; v_gene: TRBV19; abundance: NA; CDR3aa: CASSPRVFSNQPQHF; CDR3nt: TGTGCCAGTAGTCCTAGGGTCTTTTCCAATCAGCCCCAGCATTTT
d_gene: NA; j_gene: TRBJ2-3; v_gene: TRBV9; abundance: NA; CDR3aa: CASSVSEYTTDTQYF; CDR3nt: TGTGCCAGCAGCGTTTCGGAATATACCACAGATACGCAGTATTTT
d_gene: NA; j_gene: TRBJ2-1; v_gene: TRBV6-5; abundance: NA; CDR3aa: CASSLTNGNEQFF; CDR3nt: TGTGCCAGCAGCCTGACCAACGGTAATGAGCAGTTCTTC
d_gene: NA; j_gene: TRBJ1-2; v_gene: TRBV7-9; abundance: NA; CDR3aa: CASNEPGTLWNGYTF; CDR3nt: TGTGCCAGCAACGAGCCGGGTACCCTATGGAATGGCTACACCTTC
d_gene: NA; j_gene: TRBJ1-1; v_gene: TRBV28; abundance: NA; CDR3aa: CASSFYVVNTEAFF; CDR3nt: TGTGCCAGCAGTTTCTATGTGGTGAACACTGAAGCTTTCTTT
d_gene: TRBD1; j_gene: TRBJ1-1; v_gene: TRBV27; abundance: NA; CDR3aa: CASSLPQGAKDTEAFF; CDR3nt: TGTGCCAGCAGTTTACCGCAGGGGGCGAAGGACACTGAAGCTTTCTTT
d_gene: NA; j_gene: TRBJ1-1; v_gene: TRBV27; abundance: NA; CDR3aa: CASSFLPVMNTEAFF; CDR3nt: TGTGCCAGCAGTTTTCTTCCGGTCATGAACACTGAAGCTTTCTTT
d_gene: TRBD2; j_gene: TRBJ2-1; v_gene: TRBV27; abundance: NA; CDR3aa: CASGDFSGRGNEQFF; CDR3nt: TGTGCCAGTGGAGACTTTAGCGGGAGGGGGAATGAGCAGTTCTTC
d_gene: NA; j_gene: TRBJ2-3; v_gene: TRBV7-3; abundance: NA; CDR3aa: CASSSISGGSTDTQYF; CDR3nt: TGTGCCAGCAGCTCCATTTCTGGGGGGAGCACAGATACGCAGTATTTT
d_gene: NA; j_gene: TRBJ2-7; v_gene: TRBV28; abundance: once; CDR3aa: CASSPLPSYEQYF; CDR3nt: TGTGCCAGCAGCCCGCTCCCTTCCTACGAGCAGTACTTC
d_gene: NA; j_gene: TRBJ2-1; v_gene: TRBV7-2; abundance: NA; CDR3aa: CASSSSSRGAIYNEQFF; CDR3nt: TGTGCCAGCAGCTCTAGTTCTCGGGGGGCAATCTACAATGAGCAGTTCTTC
d_gene: NA; j_gene: TRBJ2-7; v_gene: TRBV15; abundance: NA; CDR3aa: CATWHLGQGEQYF; CDR3nt: TGTGCCACCTGGCACTTGGGGCAGGGCGAGCAGTACTTC
d_gene: TRBD1; j_gene: TRBJ2-7; v_gene: TRBV28; abundance: NA; CDR3aa: CASSFPALTGDYEQYF; CDR3nt: TGTGCCAGCAGTTTCCCCGCGCTGACAGGGGACTACGAGCAGTACTTC
d_gene: TRBD1; j_gene: TRBJ1-1; v_gene: TRBV9; abundance: NA; CDR3aa: CASSTRTGQSTEAFF; CDR3nt: TGTGCCAGCAGCACCCGGACAGGGCAAAGCACTGAAGCTTTCTTT